A single sample gave rise to the 11 T cell receptor beta chains below, sequenced in a study of blood T cell repertoires in COVID-19. Data came from immunoSEQ multiplex PCR; TCRdb stores just in-frame clones and leaves some out. The top ten clones hold 4% to 6% of a sample with about 77,000 clones, roughly 78% of them seen once. Sequenced input: peripheral blood. The receptors here all came from a woman in her 70s with acute or convalescent COVID-19.

The V and J genes are TRBV11-3 and TRBJ1-1; no definite D call. Trimming stripped 1 base from V and 5 bases from J, with 8 bases between. The CDR3 runs 13 residues. CDR1 is SGHNT, CDR2 YENEEA, per germline. The CDR3 nucleotides are TGTGCCAGCAGCTTAGCCCCTAGGACTGAAGCTTTCTTT. Translating it yields CASSLAPRTEAFF.

The chain recombines TRBV6-6 with TRBJ1-1; D unresolved. There are 13 residues in the CDR3. V gave up 7 bases and J gave up 2 bases, with 11 bases separating them. From germline, CDR1 is MNHNY and CDR2 SVGAGI (reference sequence). The DNA of the CDR3 is TGTGCCAGCACCCTCTATTTCAACACTGAAGCTTTCTTT. This encodes CASTLYFNTEAFF.

J is TRBJ2-7 and V is TRBV14; D is unclear. The CDR3 is 14 amino acids. Looked up from germline, CDR1 is SGHDN and CDR2 is FVKESK. Trimming left V 0 bases short and J 0 bases short, with 6 bases between. The CDR3 sequence: CASSQDRYSYEQYF. Written as DNA, the CDR3 is TGTGCCAGCAGCCAAGACAGGTACTCCTACGAGCAGTACTTC.

This chain links TRBV6-5 with TRBJ1-5; TRBD1 might be the D (5 bases). Germline V gene lookup returns CDR1 MNHEY and CDR2 SVGAGI. Between the trimmed V and J ends, which lost 6 bases and 5 bases, there was a span of 11 bases. The CDR3 length is 13 residues. In nucleotides, the CDR3 is TGTGCCAGCAGACAGGCCCAGGATCAGCCCCAGCATTTT. Its protein product is CASRQAQDQPQHF.

The chain joins TRBV29-1 to TRBJ1-1; a weak D match, TRBD1 (6 bases). Germline values: CDR1 SQVTM, CDR2 ANQGSEA. The germline V and J ends were trimmed by 2 bases and 8 bases, with 12 bases remaining between them. CDR3 size: 12 residues. CDR3 sequence: CSVEWGGGEAFF. The DNA for the CDR3 is TGCAGCGTTGAATGGGGAGGGGGAGAAGCTTTCTTT.

V usage is TRBV11-1 and J usage is TRBJ1-1, with 8 bases that match TRBD1. The CDR3 length is 15 residues. Germline CDR1 and CDR2: SGHAT and FQDESV (reference sequence). V dropped 1 base and J dropped 6; count of bases not matched to a gene: 7. The CDR3 protein is CASSLGDDRGSEAFF. CDR3 coding DNA: TGTGCCAGCAGCTTAGGGGACGACAGGGGCTCTGAAGCTTTCTTT.

This clone came up once. V usage is TRBV11-3 and J usage is TRBJ2-5; 8 bases align to TRBD1. The CDR3 spans 16 residues. V was pared by 0 bases and J by 5 bases, with 8 bases of the junction left unmatched. The germline V gene has CDR1 SGHNT and CDR2 YENEEA. CDR3 in amino acids: CASSLDGQGYSETQYF. DNA for the CDR3: TGTGCCAGCAGCTTAGACGGACAGGGTTATTCGGAGACCCAGTACTTC.

V gene TRBV5-1 combines with J gene TRBJ1-1, with D tentatively TRBD1 (6 bases). The V and J ends lost 3 bases and 3 bases respectively, with 9 bases between them. The CDR3 consists of 13 residues. The germline V gene encodes CDR1 SGHRS and CDR2 YFSETQ. The CDR3 coding sequence is TGCGCCAGCAGCTCTCAGGGGTACACTGAAGCTTTCTTT. As protein: CASSSQGYTEAFF.

V gene TRBV4-3 combines with J gene TRBJ1-2; D is ambiguous. The CDR3 contains 13 residues. The V gene lost 4 bases and the J gene lost 3 bases, with 9 bases spanning the gap. Germline CDR1 is LGHNA and CDR2 is YSLEER. The CDR3 loop reads CASSLGGYYGYTF. The CDR3 DNA sequence: TGCGCCAGCAGCCTGGGAGGCTACTATGGCTACACCTTC.

The CDR3 spells CASSLVSVSGNTIYF. As DNA, the CDR3 is TGTGCCAGCAGCTTAGTTTCGGTGTCTGGAAACACCATATATTTT. V usage is TRBV7-9 and J usage is TRBJ1-3, with D unresolved. Trimming pared 1 base from V and 1 base from J, leaving 8 bases between. The CDR3 totals 15 residues. The germline V gene has CDR1 SEHNR and CDR2 FQNEAQ (reference sequence).

The chain couples TRBV15 to TRBJ1-6; tentatively, D is TRBD1 (5 bases). This CDR3 contains 14 residues. Germline V gene data show CDR1 as LNHNV and CDR2 as YYDKDF (reference sequence). The V and J ends lost 4 bases and 6 bases respectively, with 10 bases between them. The CDR3 sequence is CATSNLRVNSPLHF. Written as DNA, the CDR3 is TGTGCCACCAGCAACCTCAGGGTTAATTCACCCCTCCACTTT.